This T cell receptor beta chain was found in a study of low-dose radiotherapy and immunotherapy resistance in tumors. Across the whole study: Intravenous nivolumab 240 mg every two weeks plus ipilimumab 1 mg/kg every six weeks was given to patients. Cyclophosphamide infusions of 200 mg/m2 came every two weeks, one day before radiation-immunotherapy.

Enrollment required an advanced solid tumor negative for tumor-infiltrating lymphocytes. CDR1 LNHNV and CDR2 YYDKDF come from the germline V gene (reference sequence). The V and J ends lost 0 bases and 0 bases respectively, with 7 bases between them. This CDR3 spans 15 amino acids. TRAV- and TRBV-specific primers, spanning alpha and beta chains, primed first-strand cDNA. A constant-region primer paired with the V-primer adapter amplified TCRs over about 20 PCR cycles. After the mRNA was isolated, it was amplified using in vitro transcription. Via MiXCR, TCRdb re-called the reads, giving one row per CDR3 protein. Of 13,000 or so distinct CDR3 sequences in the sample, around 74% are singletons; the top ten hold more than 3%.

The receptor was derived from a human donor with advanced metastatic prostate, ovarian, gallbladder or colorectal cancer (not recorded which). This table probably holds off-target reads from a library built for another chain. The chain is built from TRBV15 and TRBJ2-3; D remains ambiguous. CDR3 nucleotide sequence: TGTGCCACCAGCAGAGATAGGCCTAGCACAGATACGCAGTATTTT. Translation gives CATSRDRPSTDTQYF.